This T cell receptor beta chain was recovered during a study of T cells in Graves' hyperthyroidism and ophthalmopathy (dated by TCRdb to about 2019). Background on the whole study: Peripheral blood was sampled at the time of initial diagnosis, prior to any treatment. To identify distinguishing TCR V-J signatures, a discovery cohort of 95 to 100 patients was used, comprising some 45 with Graves' ophthalmopathy and some 57 with stable Graves' hyperthyroidism. Whether ophthalmopathy could be predicted prospectively was tested in an independent validation cohort made up of some 20 hyperthyroidism patients plus 17 patients who later progressed to ophthalmopathy. For training and testing, the 110 or so patients in the discovery cohort were randomly divided in a 7:3 ratio. In addition, the study compared T-cell repertoires in thyroid tissue and in blood from several Graves' hyperthyroidism patients. Once sampling was done, hyperthyroidism patients were given methimazole at a starting dose of 30 mg daily, whereas ophthalmopathy patients were given high-dose intravenous methylprednisolone. According to the paper, TCR Vbeta CDR3 sequencing was carried out on roughly 130 peripheral blood samples, which came from over 40 ophthalmopathy, approximately 72 hyperthyroidism and roughly 17 progressor patients.

In this sample, this clonotype turned up many times. The antigen it binds to is not known. No qualities accompany the bases; no much larger clone lies one base away. TCR beta CDR3 regions were amplified from RNA transcripts. For the first round of RT-PCR on the TCR CDR3, the HTBI primer set was used together with the Qiagen OneStep RT-PCR kit. Libraries were constructed in a second round of multiplex PCR, after which size selection and purification were carried out. Sequencing of the libraries was done on an Illumina HiSeq2000 using paired-end 100 bp reads. The published analysis was carried out like this. SOAPnuke was used to process the raw data, with reads discarded if the reads contained adapters or uncalled bases, had a mean Phred below 15, or lacked an exact constant-primer or identifier match. COPE v1.2.5 was used to merge high-quality paired reads, and clonotypes were defined as unique nucleotide sequences. MiTCR v1.1 was used to align the clonotypes against IMGT TRBV, TRBD and TRBJ reference segments. The analysis included only V-J combinations with a frequency above 0.0001, which together covered more than 98% of the repertoires. A TCS score was defined as the ratio of F50 (clonal expansion) to E x V (chaos), with BLOSUM62-based TCRdist applied between CDR3 peptides within each V-J. Welch's t-statistics and random forest reduced just over 500 V-J features to 13, which were used in a naive Bayes classifier (R e1071). TCRdb reworked the public reads: Q25 trimming with fastp, MiXCR clone assembly, productive beta chains retained. Identical CDR3 proteins give one entry, which carries the most common genes and DNA. The V and J calls and clone size come from TCRdb's table, not from the authors' own analysis. In all, the sample holds fewer than 600,000 distinct CDR3 sequences, and around 15% of those were seen once. About 15% of the sample comes from the top ten.

Stable Graves' hyperthyroidism was defined as the absence of progression to ophthalmopathy over 18 months of follow-up. The hyperthyroidism patients were between 18 and 65 years old and newly diagnosed, with a disease duration of less than 2 months. Patients with uncontrolled infections, other autoimmune diseases, pregnancy or lactation were excluded. Clinical symptoms, serum thyroxine and TRAb, thyroid ultrasound, and orbital computed tomography formed the basis for the diagnoses. PBMCs were separated from approximately 9.9 ml of fresh peripheral blood using Ficoll-Paque density gradient centrifugation. Trizol reagent was used to extract total RNA, and RNA quality was then checked on an Agilent 2100 Bioanalyzer. The cysteine opens and the phenylalanine closes a CDR3 of 16 amino acids. Only the CDR3 region is kept as DNA, spanning 48 bases read in frame from base 1. The germline V gene (reference sequence) provides CDR1 SEHNR and CDR2 FQNEAQ. The germline V end is reduced by 4 bases and the J end by 0 bases; junction bases left unmatched: 4.

Points the paper makes about the study in general: A model built on a 13 V-J signature distinguished ophthalmopathy from stable hyperthyroidism, reaching 87.88% sensitivity and under 84% specificity in cross-validation and 80%/75% in testing. In validation, progression to ophthalmopathy was predicted by the model with approximately 67% sensitivity and 72.22% specificity, a median of about 6 months before onset. Most expanded thyroid clonotypes (frequency above 0.001) were also detected in blood, a finding suggesting that blood repertoires may reflect thyroid immune responses. No statistical method was used to set the sample size in advance, and investigators knew the group allocation.

Sequences were obtained from blood. This receptor was taken from a woman aged 40 to 49 with Graves' hyperthyroidism. The chain was built from TRBV7-9 and TRBJ2-1, and TRBD2 matches 9 of the central bases. CDR3 reads: CASSSSSGGSYNEQFF. The nucleotide sequence is TGTGCCAGCAGCTCCAGTAGCGGGGGCTCCTACAATGAGCAGTTCTTC. With all but the CDR3 taken from the reference TRBV7-9 and TRBJ2-1 genes, the full variable domain is: DTGVSQNPRHKITKRGQNVTFRCDPISEHNRLYWYRQTLGQGPEFLTYFQNEAQLEKSRLLSDRFSAERPKGSFSTLEIQRTEQGDSAMYLCASSSSSGGSYNEQFFGPGTRLTVL.